The rows below give T cell receptor beta chains drawn from one sample of a study of control samples from healthy donors and cancer patients. Only in-frame clones appear in the TCRdb table, and some are missing; sequencing was by immunoSEQ multiplex PCR. The table lists 130,000 or so clones, over 85% of them singletons. The sample was PBMCs. The receptors shown here come from a man between 50 and 59 years old with head and neck cancer. The CDR3 runs from the conserved cysteine through the conserved F or W. A D gene is named only where the DNA matches it firmly. Size is stated for part of the rows, as once, few or many counts, or as a class when the clone is expanded.

cdr3_aa cdr3_nt j_call clone_size v_call d_call
CASSLQTGVNTEAFF TGTGCCAGCAGCTTACAGACAGGAGTGAACACTGAAGCTTTCTTT TRBJ1-1 - TRBV7-9 -
CASSLKSDRAAPYEQYF TGTGCCAGCAGCTTAAAATCTGACAGGGCAGCCCCCTACGAGCAGTACTTC TRBJ2-7 - TRBV7-6 TRBD1
CASSFSYMNTEAFF TGTGCCAGCAGCTTCAGTTACATGAACACTGAAGCTTTCTTT TRBJ1-1 - TRBV11-2 -
CASSFERLGLANTF TGTGCCAGCAGCTTTGAACGGTTGGGACTGGCTAACACCTTC TRBJ1-2 - TRBV5-6 -
CASSALAGGGNEQFF TGTGCCAGCAGCGCCCTTGCGGGAGGAGGGAATGAGCAGTTCTTC TRBJ2-1 - TRBV9 TRBD2
CASRQGTNTGELFF TGTGCCAGCAGACAGGGAACGAACACCGGGGAGCTGTTTTTT TRBJ2-2 - TRBV2 -
CASSEDEGVVYEQYF TGTGCCAGCAGTGAGGATGAGGGAGTGGTCTACGAGCAGTACTTC TRBJ2-7 - TRBV6-4 -
CAWSVLGSNQPQHF TGTGCCTGGAGTGTACTCGGGAGCAATCAGCCCCAGCATTTT TRBJ1-5 - TRBV30 -
CASSPIPQGQGQPQHF TGTGCCAGCAGCCCCATCCCTCAGGGACAAGGTCAGCCCCAGCATTTT TRBJ1-5 - TRBV4-2 -
CASSVQGLVQPQHF TGTGCCAGCAGCGTACAGGGTTTGGTTCAGCCCCAGCATTTT TRBJ1-5 - TRBV6-6 -
CASTEPGINSPLHF TGTGCCAGCACCGAACCGGGGATCAATTCACCCCTCCACTTT TRBJ1-6 - TRBV6-5 -
CASSPPGQAPTQYF TGTGCCAGCAGTCCACCGGGACAGGCCCCCACGCAGTATTTT TRBJ2-3 - TRBV28 TRBD1
CASSISTDNYGYTF TGTGCCAGCAGTATTTCGACAGATAACTATGGCTACACCTTC TRBJ1-2 - TRBV6-5 -
CASSRAGGRESHSYNEQFF TGCGCCAGCAGCCGAGCGGGAGGGCGGGAGAGCCACTCCTACAATGAGCAGTTCTTC TRBJ2-1 - TRBV5-1 TRBD2
CASSLGSFLGEQYF TGTGCCAGCAGCTTAGGAAGCTTTCTTGGGGAGCAGTACTTC TRBJ2-7 - TRBV7-8 -
CASSRLIAGSSYEQYF TGTGCCAGCTCACGCCTGATAGCGGGGAGCTCCTACGAGCAGTACTTC TRBJ2-7 - TRBV18 TRBD2
CASSLESSGYSYEQYF TGTGCCAGCAGCTTGGAGTCTAGCGGGTATTCCTACGAGCAGTACTTC TRBJ2-7 once TRBV5-5 TRBD2
CASSWTGVSPLHF TGTGCCAGCAGTTGGACAGGGGTTTCACCCCTCCACTTT TRBJ1-6 - TRBV7-3 TRBD1
CSVEEGTPNEQYF TGCAGCGTTGAAGAGGGGACCCCCAACGAGCAGTACTTC TRBJ2-7 - TRBV29-1 -
CASSQAPAGAVSTDTQYF TGCGCCAGCAGCCAAGCCCCAGCGGGGGCCGTGAGCACAGATACGCAGTATTTT TRBJ2-3 few TRBV4-1 TRBD2
CASSLGGSYTEAFF TGCGCCAGCAGCTTGGGTGGCAGTTACACTGAAGCTTTCTTT TRBJ1-1 - TRBV5-1 -
CAISGSGETEQYF TGTGCCATCAGTGGGTCGGGGGAGACCGAACAGTACTTC TRBJ2-7 - TRBV10-3 -
CASSNVRQIEAFF TGTGCCAGCAGTAATGTTCGGCAGATTGAAGCTTTCTTT TRBJ1-1 - TRBV5-5 -
CASSPGLAGQTGELFF TGTGCCAGCAGCCCCGGACTAGCGGGCCAGACCGGGGAGCTGTTTTTT TRBJ2-2 - TRBV7-9 TRBD2
CASSETSGAYNEQFF TGCGCCAGCAGTGAGACTAGCGGGGCATACAATGAGCAGTTCTTC TRBJ2-1 - TRBV10-1 TRBD2
CSVARPNTEAFF TGCAGCGTGGCCAGACCTAACACTGAAGCTTTCTTT TRBJ1-1 - TRBV29-1 -
CASSSWTGGGIAEAFF TGTGCCAGCAGCTCCTGGACAGGGGGAGGTATCGCTGAAGCTTTCTTT TRBJ1-1 - TRBV7-9 TRBD1
CASRTDGNTIYF TGTGCCAGTAGGACAGATGGAAACACCATATATTTT TRBJ1-3 - TRBV19 -
CASSPRTTMNTGELFF TGTGCCAGCTCACCCAGGACTACCATGAACACCGGGGAGCTGTTTTTT TRBJ2-2 once TRBV18 -
CASSEGGQGMYGYTF TGTGCCAGCAGCGAGGGGGGACAGGGGATGTATGGCTACACCTTC TRBJ1-2 - TRBV9 TRBD1
CAVRRGGNTEAFF TGTGCCGTACGGAGGGGGGGGAACACTGAAGCTTTCTTT TRBJ1-1 few TRBV19 -
CASKAGDQPYNEQFF TGTGCCAGCAAAGCCGGGGACCAACCCTACAATGAGCAGTTCTTC TRBJ2-1 - TRBV3-1/TRBV3-2 -
CATSRGEGTEAFF TGTGCCACCAGCAGAGGCGAGGGAACTGAAGCTTTCTTT TRBJ1-1 - TRBV15 -
CASSLGRGVGQETQYF TGTGCCAGCAGCTTGGGACGGGGGGTAGGCCAAGAGACCCAGTACTTC TRBJ2-5 - TRBV5-4 TRBD2
CASSPMAGAAPDYEQYF TGTGCCAGCAGCCCGATGGCGGGGGCGGCGCCCGACTACGAGCAGTACTTC TRBJ2-7 - TRBV3-1/TRBV3-2 -
CASSYSGTGGNTIYF TGTGCCAGCAGTTACTCCGGGACAGGGGGAAACACCATATATTTT TRBJ1-3 - TRBV6-6 TRBD1
CSVDSGQEKYGYTF TGCAGCGTGGACTCGGGACAGGAAAAATATGGCTACACCTTC TRBJ1-2 - TRBV29-1 TRBD1
CASSQEEVSYNEQFF TGTGCCAGCAGCCAAGAGGAGGTATCATACAATGAGCAGTTCTTC TRBJ2-1 - TRBV14 -
CASSYDRFNEQFF TGTGCCAGCAGTTACGACAGGTTCAATGAGCAGTTCTTC TRBJ2-1 once TRBV27 -
CASSLEGKANYGYTF TGTGCCAGCAGCTTGGAGGGGAAAGCTAACTATGGCTACACCTTC TRBJ1-2 - TRBV5-5 -
CASSQANQGTYEQYF TGTGCCAGCAGCCAAGCAAACCAGGGAACCTACGAGCAGTACTTC TRBJ2-7 - TRBV14 -
CASSSGASGTDTQYF TGTGCCAGCAGTTCTGGGGCTAGCGGCACAGATACGCAGTATTTT TRBJ2-3 - TRBV28 -
CASSLSTYEQYF TGTGCCAGCAGTCTTAGCACCTACGAGCAGTACTTC TRBJ2-7 - TRBV28 -
CASSLGLVATNEKLFF TGCGCCAGCAGCTTGGGCTTGGTTGCAACTAATGAAAAACTGTTTTTT TRBJ1-4 - TRBV5-1 -
CASSRPITSGGETQYF TGTGCCAGCAGCCGACCCATCACTAGCGGGGGAGAGACCCAGTACTTC TRBJ2-5 - TRBV3-1/TRBV3-2 TRBD2
CASSRDITLEAFF TGTGCCAGCAGTCGGGATATTACCTTGGAGGCTTTCTTT TRBJ1-1 - TRBV2 -
CASSYGVWDGYTF TGTGCCAGCAGTTACGGGGTATGGGATGGCTACACCTTC TRBJ1-2 - TRBV6-5 -
CASSFAVSTEAFF TGTGCCAGCAGCTTCGCAGTATCGACTGAAGCTTTCTTT TRBJ1-1 - TRBV5-5 -
CASSTRGGNEKLFF TGTGCCAGTAGTACTCGGGGGGGCAATGAAAAACTGTTTTTT TRBJ1-4 - TRBV19 -
CASSESWGGQETQYF TGTGCCAGCAGTGAAAGCTGGGGGGGGCAAGAGACCCAGTACTTC TRBJ2-5 - TRBV2 TRBD2
CASSTGHTDTQYF TGCGCCAGCAGCACCGGGCACACAGATACGCAGTATTTT TRBJ2-3 - TRBV10-1 -
CASSFTSGAYNEQFF TGCGCCAGCAGCTTTACTAGCGGGGCTTACAATGAGCAGTTCTTC TRBJ2-1 - TRBV5-1 TRBD2
CASMRTRRSPSFYNEQFF TGTGCCAGTATGCGAACTCGGAGGAGCCCAAGCTTCTACAATGAGCAGTTCTTC TRBJ2-1 - TRBV19 -